This TCR beta chain was recovered during a study of cytomegalovirus exposure and HLA in healthy donors. Overall study context: HLA-typed donors contributed about 85 million unique TCRs, which were held in an early data release.

PCR employed 60 Vbeta and 13 Jbeta primers. This table comes from immunoSEQ multiplex PCR, and its TCRdb copy is limited to in-frame clones, with some not included. The data hold roughly 77,000 clones, with about two thirds observed a single time. Trimming pared 0 bases from V and 5 bases from J, leaving 8 bases between. The CDR3 totals 13 residues. Per germline, CDR1 SNHLY and CDR2 FYNNEI. Study conclusions and caveats: TCR beta V segments were, for the most part, productive about 87% or about 30% of the time in an earlier analysis. Confirmation in vitro established that a few CMV-associated chains were specific for CMV antigens. Further analysis was carried out later, and it showed several of the most significant clusters appearing linked to common viral pathogens.

About this clone itself: What it binds is not known.

V and J are TRBV2 and TRBJ2-7; D not certain. Sequenced sample: PBMCs. This TCR was sampled from a woman between 35 and 50 years old in good health and CMV-seropositive. CDR3 residues: CASSEAGYHEQYF. CDR3 sequence (DNA): TGTGCCAGCAGTGAAGCGGGCTACCACGAGCAGTACTTC.